These 26 T cell receptor beta chains were sequenced from one sample in a study of shared clonotypes between healthy human individuals. Profiled with immunoSEQ multiplex PCR; TCRdb holds only in-frame clones, not every one. The sample shows approximately 2.5 million clones, roughly 93% of them seen only once. Specimen: naive CD4+ T cells from PBMCs. Subset denoted: CD45RA+ positively selected. These TCRs come from a man aged 18 to 29 in good health. Some clones in this sample may be carry-over from other donors' samples.

This clone occurred once. The rearrangement joins TRBV4-1 to TRBJ1-5; D may be TRBD1 (5 bases). The V end lost 4 bases, the J end lost 9 bases, and 13 bases lay between the germline ends. The germline CDR1 and CDR2 sequences are MGHRA and YSYEKL. This CDR3 spans 13 amino acids. The CDR3 nucleotides read TGCGCCAGCAGCCCCCAGGGTATATGGCCCCAGCATTTT. Its translation: CASSPQGIWPQHF.

The V and J genes are TRBV30 and TRBJ2-7; D is uncertain. The CDR3 loop spans 11 amino acids. CDR1 and CDR2 (germline): GTSNPN, SVGIG (reference sequence). V lost 1 base, J lost 5 bases, and 6 bases lay in between. CDR3 residues: CAWSARDEQYF. The CDR3 DNA reads as TGTGCCTGGAGTGCTAGGGACGAGCAGTACTTC.

This chain joins TRBV7-3 and TRBJ2-1; TRBD2 matches 9 bases. V shed 0 bases and J 5 bases; nucleotides not matched to a gene: 8. Germline values: CDR1 SGHTA, CDR2 FQGTGA. The CDR3 contains 17 residues. The CDR3, as DNA: TGTGCCAGCAGCTTAACGTATAGCGGGAGTTCCGACAATGAGCAGTTCTTC. Translation: CASSLTYSGSSDNEQFF. Complete variable domain (other parts from reference TRBV7-3 and TRBJ2-1): GAGVSQTPSNKVTEKGKYVELRCDPISGHTALYWYRQSLGQGPEFLIYFQGTGAADDSGLPNDRFFAVRPEGSVSTLKIQRTERGDSAVYLCASSLTYSGSSDNEQFFGPGTRLTVL.

V is TRBV9 and J is TRBJ2-5, with unresolved D. The CDR3 runs 15 residues. With 0 bases removed from V and 4 bases from J, the gap between germline ends came to 13 bases. CDR1 is SGDLS and CDR2 is YYNGEE in the germline V gene. CDR3 region: CASSVAPSIGETQYF. The CDR3 region has the DNA TGTGCCAGCAGCGTAGCCCCTAGTATAGGAGAGACCCAGTACTTC.

The V call is TRBV12-5, the J call TRBJ1-1; no clear D. CDR3 size: 12 residues. Trimming stripped 1 base from V and 10 bases from J, with 10 bases between. The germline gives CDR1 LGHNT, CDR2 FRNRAP. Here the CDR3 DNA reads TGTGCTAGTGGTTTGGACAGATCTGTAGCTTTCTTT. Its translation: CASGLDRSVAFF.

The rearrangement joins TRBV29-1 to TRBJ2-1; a possible D gene is TRBD1 (6 bases). CDR1 SQVTM and CDR2 ANQGSEA come from the germline V gene. This CDR3 comprises 13 residues. V was shortened by 0 bases and J by 3 bases, with 6 bases between the two germline ends. CDR3 residues: CSVEEDSYNEQFF. CDR3 in DNA: TGCAGCGTTGAAGAGGACAGCTACAATGAGCAGTTCTTC.

The chain is built from TRBV5-4 and TRBJ1-4; 7 bases line up with TRBD1. With V trimmed by 3 bases and J by 7 bases, 6 bases remained unmatched. This CDR3 region has 14 residues. Germline assignment: CDR1 SGHNT and CDR2 YYREEE (reference sequence). The CDR3 region has the DNA TGTGCCAGCAGCTCAAAGACAGGGCCTGAAAAACTGTTTTTT. It specifies CASSSKTGPEKLFF. The variable domain in full, completed from reference TRBV5-4 and TRBJ1-4, reads ETGVTQSPTHLIKTRGQQVTLRCSSQSGHNTVSWYQQALGQGPQFIFQYYREEENGRGNFPPRFSGLQFPNYSSELNVNALELDDSALYLCASSSKTGPEKLFFGSGTQLSVL.

This rearrangement joins TRBV2 to TRBJ2-7, with 8 nucleotides matching TRBD1. The ends lost 6 bases at V and 6 bases at J; junction bases unmatched: 10. There are 14 residues in the CDR3. Germline V gives CDR1 SNHLY, CDR2 FYNNEI. In DNA form, the CDR3 reads TGTGCCAGCAGGGACAGGGCCCTAGGCTTCGAGCAGTACTTC. Amino acid sequence: CASRDRALGFEQYF.

The chain uses TRBV29-1 and TRBJ2-7; no firm D call. CDR1 is SQVTM, CDR2 ANQGSEA, per germline. The CDR3 is 12 residues long. The V and J ends lost 4 bases and 2 bases respectively, with 9 bases between them. CDR3 DNA sequence: TGCAGCGTTGGGGGAAGGGCCTACGAGCAGTACTTC. Protein product: CSVGGRAYEQYF.

The V and J genes are TRBV28 and TRBJ2-7, with D possibly being TRBD1 (7 bases). This CDR3 has 16 residues. CDR1 MDHEN and CDR2 SYDVKM come from the germline V gene. V was trimmed by 6 bases and J by 0 bases, leaving 18 bases between them. The CDR3 reads CASSLRTGLISYEQYF. CDR3 DNA sequence: TGTGCCAGCAGCCTTAGGACAGGACTAATCTCCTACGAGCAGTACTTC.

Here the CDR3 DNA reads TGTGCCAGCAGCTTAGTATCGCCTGGCCCTGAAGCTTTCTTT. Protein product: CASSLVSPGPEAFF. This rearrangement joins TRBV11-2 to TRBJ1-1; D is unclear. Trimming removed 1 base from V and 6 bases from J, with 12 bases in between. Per the germline V gene, CDR1 is SGHAT and CDR2 is FQNNGV. The CDR3 sequence is 14 residues long.

This clone was counted only a few times. V is TRBV4-1 and J is TRBJ1-5, with D possibly TRBD1 on 6 matching bases. The CDR3 covers 13 residues. V was shortened by 4 bases and J by 8 bases, with 12 bases between the two germline ends. Germline values: CDR1 MGHRA, CDR2 YSYEKL. The CDR3 region has the DNA TGCGCCAGCAGCCGGACGGGGGCAGAGCCCCAGCATTTT. Its protein is CASSRTGAEPQHF.

About this clone itself: The same CDR3 arises from other DNA sequences in this sample as well. This chain links TRBV30 with TRBJ1-1, with D perhaps TRBD1 (5 bases). Trimming took off 0 bases at V and 4 bases at J, with 9 bases between the two ends. Per germline, CDR1 GTSNPN and CDR2 SVGIG (reference sequence). This CDR3 has 13 residues. CDR3 DNA sequence: TGTGCCTGGAGTGTATTGGGGGGCACTGAAGCTTTCTTT. Amino acids: CAWSVLGGTEAFF.

To note about this clone: Distinct nucleotide sequences in the sample also encode this CDR3. The chain has TRBV27 and TRBJ1-2; TRBD1 is a possible D gene (5 bases). The germline CDR1 and CDR2 sequences are MNHEY and SMNVEV (reference sequence). This CDR3 region has 14 residues. The ends were cut back, 4 bases at V and 0 bases at J, with 9 bases in the middle. The CDR3 region is CASSYRGANYGYTF. The CDR3 nucleotides read TGTGCCAGCAGTTATAGGGGAGCTAACTATGGCTACACCTTC.

V and J are TRBV29-1 and TRBJ2-2; D not resolved. Germline values: CDR1 SQVTM, CDR2 ANQGSEA. CDR3 length: 13 residues. V shed 7 bases and J shed 1 base, with 10 bases lying between them. Here the CDR3 reads CSADTGNTGELFF. DNA of the CDR3: TGCAGCGCCGACACGGGGAACACCGGGGAGCTGTTTTTT.

As to this clone: This sample also contains other DNA sequences that code for the same CDR3. V gene TRBV6-5 combines with J gene TRBJ1-1; tentatively, D is TRBD1 (5 bases). Germline V gene data show CDR1 as MNHEY and CDR2 as SVGAGI. The CDR3 has 12 amino acids. The germline V and J ends were trimmed by 4 bases and 4 bases, with 7 bases remaining between them. The CDR3 DNA reads as TGTGCCAGCAGTTCGGGGGGCACTGAAGCTTTCTTT. The encoded protein is CASSSGGTEAFF.

J is TRBJ1-5 and V is TRBV19, with D possibly being TRBD1 (5 bases). Germline CDR1 reads LNHDA; CDR2 reads SQIVND (reference sequence). The CDR3 spans 17 residues. Between the trimmed V and J ends, which lost 6 bases and 1 base, there was a span of 19 bases. CDR3 coding DNA: TGTGCCAGTAGGCTAGGCGAGGGGTTACGGAGCAATCAGCCCCAGCATTTT. Translated: CASRLGEGLRSNQPQHF.

The gene calls are TRBV15 and TRBJ2-7; tentatively, D is TRBD2 (5 bases). The germline V and J ends were trimmed by 1 base and 5 bases, with 9 bases remaining between them. Germline V gene data show CDR1 as LNHNV and CDR2 as YYDKDF (reference sequence). CDR3 size: 13 residues. CDR3 residues: CATSRGSRDEQYF. The CDR3 coding sequence is TGTGCCACCAGCAGAGGGTCGAGGGACGAGCAGTACTTC.

The rearrangement uses TRBV5-4 and TRBJ2-3; TRBD1 might be the D (6 bases). Trimming took off 6 bases at V and 0 bases at J, with 8 bases between the two ends. Germline V gene sequence: CDR1 SGHNT, CDR2 YYREEE (reference sequence). The CDR3 is 13 amino acids. This chain's CDR3 is CASTDRSTDTQYF. The CDR3 DNA follows: TGTGCCAGCACCGACAGGAGCACAGATACGCAGTATTTT.

This sequence joins TRBV11-3 and TRBJ2-1, with no clear D. The germline CDR1 and CDR2 sequences are SGHNT and YENEEA. V lost 1 base, J lost 4 bases, and 11 bases lay in between. The CDR3 runs 15 residues. Written as DNA, the CDR3 is TGTGCCAGCAGCTTAGCTGGGGTAGTTTACAATGAGCAGTTCTTC. Amino acid sequence: CASSLAGVVYNEQFF.

This chain uses TRBV5-6 with TRBJ2-2; 9 nucleotides line up with TRBD1. V dropped 5 bases and J dropped 7; count of bases not matched to a gene: 6. This CDR3 contains 14 residues. CDR1 and CDR2 from the germline V gene are SGHDT and YYEEEE. The CDR3 DNA sequence: TGTGCCAGCAGGCAACAGGGGGCGATCGGGGAGCTGTTTTTT. Protein: CASRQQGAIGELFF.

As regards this clone: This specimen includes other DNA sequences encoding the same CDR3. The chain carries TRBV7-2 and TRBJ2-7; no clear D gene. Germline CDR1 is SGHTA and CDR2 is FQGNSA. V dropped 5 bases and J dropped 4 bases, with 6 bases sitting between them. The CDR3 covers 11 residues. CDR3 sequence (DNA): TGTGCCAGCAGCCCGCGTTACGAGCAGTACTTC. Amino acids: CASSPRYEQYF.

The chain carries TRBV5-1 and TRBJ2-6; TRBD1 aligns across 7 bases. With V trimmed by 4 bases and J by 1 base, 5 bases remained unmatched. The germline CDR1 and CDR2 sequences are SGHRS and YFSETQ. CDR3 length: 16 residues. The CDR3 sequence is CASSGTGVSGANVLTF. The CDR3 DNA sequence: TGCGCCAGCAGCGGCACAGGGGTGTCTGGGGCCAACGTCCTGACTTTC.

The J gene is TRBJ2-3, the V gene TRBV5-4, with D maybe TRBD1 (5 bases). The CDR3 runs 14 residues. Trimming removed 3 bases from V and 5 bases from J, with 13 bases in between. In germline, CDR1 is SGHNT, CDR2 YYREEE (reference sequence). The chain's CDR3 is CASSSAQGLDTQYF. CDR3 bases: TGTGCCAGCAGCTCTGCTCAGGGTCTAGATACGCAGTATTTT.

The genes are TRBV5-1 and TRBJ1-2; D unclear. The V end was cut by 0 bases, the J end by 8 bases, with 17 bases between. CDR3 length equals 15 residues. In germline, CDR1 is SGHRS, CDR2 YFSETQ. DNA for the CDR3: TGCGCCAGCAGCTTGGCCGGTTTGGACGGAGGGGGCTACACCTTC. Amino acids: CASSLAGLDGGGYTF.

V gene TRBV9 combines with J gene TRBJ1-3; 9 nucleotides agree with TRBD1. Trimming removed 4 bases from V and 8 bases from J; junction bases left unmatched: 10. There are 15 residues in the CDR3. Germline loops: CDR1 SGDLS, CDR2 YYNGEE. The chain's CDR3 is CASSPRTGGADTIYF. The CDR3 DNA reads TGTGCCAGCAGCCCCCGAACAGGGGGCGCCGACACCATATATTTT.